The clone carrying this T cell receptor beta chain was picked up a small number of times. Its cognate antigen is unknown. Breast cancer patients provided tissue from their axillary draining lymph nodes. This sample stems from a study of breast tumors, draining lymph nodes, adjacent tissues. TCRdb called the multiplex PCR reads again in MiXCR, with one record for every CDR3 protein. The table has 150,000 to 200,000 distinct CDR3 sequences, 30% to 40% seen once; the top ten hold roughly 3.8%. The V gene end was trimmed by 0 bases and the J gene end by 0 bases; junction bases not matched to a gene: 5. CDR3 size: 16 residues. Germline CDR1 MNHEY, CDR2 SVGAGI. General study results and limits: Data only fit, rather than demonstrated, lymph node origin of most tumor T cells. Tumor and nontumor repertoires were significantly more similar in luminal-like than in basal-like breast cancer. Data fit most tumor T cells coming from lymph node, expanding in tumor. Compared with lymph nodes, tumors were less diverse; compared with nontumor tissue, more.

The sequence was collected from a female donor with breast cancer. Some clones in this sample may be carry-over from other donors' samples. Material: axillary lymph node tissue. This sequence joins TRBV6-5 and TRBJ2-7, with TRBD2 matching over 7 bases. CDR3 sequence (DNA): TGTGCCAGCAGTTACTCGAGCGGGACGGGCTCCTACGAGCAGTACTTC. It specifies CASSYSSGTGSYEQYF.